This entry lists 14 T cell receptor beta chains sequenced from one sample in a study of CD8 T cells in Susac syndrome (dated by TCRdb to about 2019). Library preparation employed the immunoSEQ multiplex PCR assay. RNA was extracted using the RNeasy kit, and roughly 0.5 to 1 ug of the RNA was reverse transcribed with random hexamers. The public sequencing data were trimmed at Q25 with fastp and processed into clonotypes with MiXCR by TCRdb, which kept only in-frame beta chains. Here each entry gathers all rows of one CDR3 protein and keeps the most common genes and DNA. This sample is represented by some 300,000 distinct CDR3 sequences; roughly 81% of them were singletons. The ten top clones hold approximately 0.11% of the sample. Input material: CD8+ T cells from PBMCs. The source is a human donor with multiple sclerosis.

The J gene is TRBJ2-3, the V gene TRBV4-1; D is ambiguous. V was pared by 1 base and J by 2 bases, with 16 bases between. The CDR3 spans 17 residues. CDR1 and CDR2 from the germline V gene are MGHRA and YSYEKL. Here the CDR3 DNA reads TGCGCCAGCAGCCAAGTTCGAGCTGCTCAAGACACAGATACGCAGTATTTT. As protein: CASSQVRAAQDTDTQYF.

The V gene is TRBV2, the J gene TRBJ1-1, with TRBD1 matching over 7 bases. The CDR3 runs 14 residues. V gave up 4 bases and J gave up 7 bases; unmatched junction bases: 9. Germline V gives CDR1 SNHLY, CDR2 FYNNEI. The CDR3 nucleotides are TGTGCCAGCAGTGGCACGACAGGGACTATTGAAGCTTTCTTT. Translation: CASSGTTGTIEAFF.

This chain uses TRBV7-3 with TRBJ2-2, with no clear D. The V gene lost 2 bases and the J gene lost 1 base, with 8 bases spanning the gap. CDR3 length equals 15 residues. From germline, CDR1 is SGHTA and CDR2 FQGTGA. The CDR3 DNA sequence: TGTGCCAGCAGCTTATACTCGGGGAACACCGGGGAGCTGTTTTTT. Translating gives CASSLYSGNTGELFF.

The rearrangement joins TRBV2 to TRBJ2-2; TRBD2 aligns across 9 bases. Germline V gene sequence: CDR1 SNHLY, CDR2 FYNNEI. The trim removed 10 bases at V and 2 bases at J, leaving 8 bases unmatched. This CDR3 comprises 15 residues. In nucleotides, the CDR3 is TGTGCCATCGTGGCTAGCGGGAAAAACACCGGGGAGCTGTTTTTT. As protein: CAIVASGKNTGELFF.

The chain links TRBV27 to TRBJ2-2; maybe TRBD1 (6 bases). The CDR3 runs to 14 residues. V lost 3 bases and J 5 bases, leaving 10 bases between the germline ends. CDR1 is MNHEY and CDR2 is SMNVEV in the germline V gene (reference sequence). CDR3: CASSFSTGTGELFF. As DNA, the CDR3 is TGTGCCAGCAGTTTCTCGACAGGAACCGGGGAGCTGTTTTTT.

The chain employs TRBV27 and TRBJ2-1; D ambiguous. In germline, CDR1 is MNHEY, CDR2 SMNVEV (reference sequence). Trimming pared 4 bases from V and 5 bases from J, leaving 12 bases between. The CDR3 runs to 14 residues. The CDR3, as DNA: TGTGCCAGCAGTTGGGTGATTGGCAACAATGAGCAGTTCTTC. Encoded protein: CASSWVIGNNEQFF.

This rearrangement joins TRBV6-1 to TRBJ1-5; the D is unclear. Trimming pared 10 bases from V and 0 bases from J, leaving 10 bases between. CDR3 size: 13 residues. Per the germline V gene, CDR1 is MNHNS and CDR2 is SASEGT. CDR3 protein: CATGLASNQPQHF. Here the CDR3 DNA reads TGTGCCACTGGACTTGCTAGCAATCAGCCCCAGCATTTT.

CDR3 sequence reads: CSVPRDRDFNGYTF. The CDR3 DNA reads TGCAGCGTGCCCCGGGACAGGGATTTCAATGGCTACACCTTC. The chain uses TRBV29-1 and TRBJ1-2; 9 nucleotides agree with TRBD1. The junction had 11 bases not matched to a gene; V was cut back by 6 bases and J by 6 bases. The germline CDR1 and CDR2 sequences are SQVTM and ANQGSEA. This CDR3 spans 14 amino acids.

The chain combines TRBV12-3 or TRBV12-4 with TRBJ1-2; D unclear. This CDR3 has 15 amino acids. The ends were cut back, 1 base at V and 0 bases at J, with 9 bases in the middle. The CDR3 coding sequence is TGTGCCAGCAGTTTAGAGGGAAACTCTAACTATGGCTACACCTTC. Protein product: CASSLEGNSNYGYTF.

This chain connects TRBV5-1 to TRBJ1-1; no firm D call. CDR3 length equals 14 residues. Trimming removed 0 bases at V and 7 bases at J, with 13 bases between. The germline gives CDR1 SGHRS, CDR2 YFSETQ. CDR3 nucleotides: TGCGCCAGCAGCTTGGTAAGGCCCGGCCGTGAAGCTTTCTTT. Translated, it gives CASSLVRPGREAFF.

The gene calls are TRBV5-1 and TRBJ2-7; 8 bases are shared with TRBD2. J lost 2 bases, V lost 6 bases, and 13 bases had no gene match. Germline CDR1 and CDR2: SGHRS and YFSETQ. The CDR3 totals 16 residues. CDR3 loop: CASKSFLAGKTYEQYF. CDR3 bases: TGCGCCAGCAAGTCGTTCCTAGCGGGTAAGACCTACGAGCAGTACTTC.

This chain uses TRBV7-9 with TRBJ2-1, with 9 positions matching TRBD1. Trimming took 3 bases from V and 1 from J; bases not matched to a gene: 10. The CDR3 is 18 residues long. Per the germline V gene, CDR1 is SEHNR and CDR2 is FQNEAQ (reference sequence). The DNA of the CDR3 is TGTGCCAGCAGCTTGGGTCAAAGGGGGACAGGGTCCTACAATGAGCAGTTCTTC. This translates into CASSLGQRGTGSYNEQFF.

The chain links TRBV4-1 to TRBJ2-1; possibly TRBD2 for D (5 bases). From germline, CDR1 is MGHRA and CDR2 YSYEKL. With 4 bases removed from V and 10 bases from J, the gap between germline ends came to 17 bases. The CDR3 consists of 14 residues. The CDR3 protein is CASSPERRFDEQFF. DNA for the CDR3: TGCGCCAGCAGCCCCGAAAGGAGGTTCGACGAGCAGTTCTTC.

Notes on this clonotype: The junction departs from germline at one end; a sequencing error may be responsible. The chain recombines TRBV5-1 with TRBJ1-2; D uncertain. Germline CDR1 and CDR2: SGHRS and YFSETQ. The CDR3 has 16 residues. The CDR3 region is CASSLRSAERNYGHTF. CDR3 in DNA: TGCGCCAGCAGCTTGAGATCGGCAGAGCGAAACTATGGCCACACCTTC.